This record concerns one T cell receptor beta chain sequence. Its antigen specificity is not known. There are no base qualities to consult, and no much larger clone falls within one base. The data derive from a study of graft-versus-host responses after intestinal transplantation (dated by TCRdb to about 2021). As for the study more broadly: The transplants that recipients got were multivisceral, liver-intestinal, or isolated intestinal. Rather than going through the commercial service, samples from a few later patients were sequenced in-house on an Illumina MiSeq and processed with MiXCR. After intestinal transplantation, graft-versus-host and host-versus-graft alloreactive T cell clones were followed in the graft, circulation and bone marrow using bulk TCR-beta CDR3 sequencing. Anti-thymocyte globulin induction was given to all recipients, followed by maintenance tacrolimus and steroids for 2 to 4 years. A cohort of approximately 23 intestinal transplant recipients, including one retransplant, was enrolled, and a few patients lacking pretransplant specimens were excluded. To identify alloreactive clones, pre-transplant mixed lymphocyte reaction products were sequenced and compared with unstimulated pre-transplant donor and recipient T cells. Donor T cell macrochimerism was defined as a peak of at least 4% donor T cells among recipient peripheral blood mononuclear cells.

What the research found in general, with its limitations: In patients with donor T cell macrochimerism, the allografts had high GvH to HvG T cell clonal ratios. GvH clones were detected in recipient bone marrow, and some appeared earlier in ileal mucosa or blood, consistent with an intestinal mucosal origin. Early after transplant, peak levels of circulating GvH clones were associated with declines in HvG clones. The relatively low number and heterogeneity of intestinal transplant patients limited the conclusions.

This specimen's time point label, per the study, means: cells obtained before transplantation from donor or recipient. CD3+CD4+ and CD3+CD8+ populations were FACS-sorted from unstimulated pre-transplant donor and recipient cells taken from spleen or lymph nodes. V is clipped by 4 bases and J by 1 base, and the sequence between their germline boundaries is 10 bases long. Sequences SGDLS (CDR1) and YYNGEE (CDR2) are obtained from the germline V gene. Including cysteine and phenylalanine, the CDR3 has 14 amino acids. Only CDR3 DNA remains: 42 bases, in frame from the first base. Library preparation used the immunoSEQ multiplex PCR assay. In most patients, genomic DNA was isolated using the Qiagen DNeasy Blood and Tissue Kit and sent frozen to Adaptive Biotechnologies for TCR sequencing. For most patients, high-throughput TCR-beta CDR3 sequencing of genomic DNA was performed by Adaptive Biotechnologies. The paper's processing steps were these. Adaptive's ImmunoSEQ software supplied the TCR sequencing data for 15 to 20 patients, while MiXCR and VDJtools were used to process a few other patients. To correct CD4 versus CD8 sorting errors, sequences present in both subsets at a frequency ratio below 5:1 were removed. CDR3 nucleotide sequences shared between donor and recipient were removed because their origin could not be assigned. At least 2-fold expansion over unstimulated cells and a minimum CFSE-low frequency of 0.002% (template counts) or 0.001% (read counts) were required for clones to be classified as alloreactive. Mappable clones were those detected in sequenced pre-transplant spleen, lymph node, or MLR CFSE-low populations of the donor or recipient. The cumulative frequency of alloreactive clones was calculated as a percentage of all sequences, weighted by copy number. TCRdb holds this immuneACCESS table with in-frame rearrangements only. Some clones are missing; in checked studies, unresolved V genes explain under half, and the rest has no known cause. V and J calls and clone size are copied from that table; D and trimming were computed from the DNA. A total of 71,000 or so clones appear in this sample, 90% of them only once. Clones ranked in the top ten supply 1.3% of the sample.

The rearranged chain carries TRBV9 and TRBJ2-3, and possibly TRBD2, on 5 matching bases. Sequenced here: unstimulated CD8+ T cells sorted from spleen or lymph node cells, sampled before intestinal transplant. The clonotype comes from a human donor who received an intestinal transplant. The sequenced DNA is TGTGCCAGCAGCCCCGAGGGAGGCACAGATACGCAGTATTTT. Its amino acids are CASSPEGGTDTQYF.